This entry lists 5 T cell receptor beta chains sequenced from one sample in a study of metastatic and nonmetastatic thyroid tumors. Nobody among the patients had been given any treatment before thyroid surgery. Using MiXCR, TCRdb reanalyzed the PCR reads. The profile covers over 25,000 clones, with 4% to 5% appearing a single time and roughly a fifth taken by the ten largest. Material for sequencing was blood. Every receptor here comes from a female donor with papillary thyroid cancer or a benign thyroid nodule (not recorded which). Some clones in this sample may be carry-over from other donors' samples.

This clone was found a few times. The V and J genes are TRBV20-1 and TRBJ1-2; 8 nucleotides align to TRBD1. CDR3 size: 16 residues. The germline gives CDR1 DFQATT, CDR2 SNEGSKA (reference sequence). Losses at the gene ends were 0 bases for V and 0 bases for J; bases not matched to a gene: 6. CDR3 nucleotides: TGCAGTGCTAGAGACGGGACAGGAAAAGCTAACTATGGCTACACCTTC. Its translation is CSARDGTGKANYGYTF.

The rearrangement joins TRBV20-1 to TRBJ2-7; 10 bases match TRBD1. The CDR3 runs to 16 residues. CDR1 and CDR2 from the germline V gene are DFQATT and SNEGSKA (reference sequence). Unmatched junction bases numbered 12, after V lost 5 bases and J lost 2 bases. DNA for the CDR3: TGCAGTGCTCACGGGACAGGGGTGGTTGGCGCCTACGAGCAGTACTTC. Translated, it gives CSAHGTGVVGAYEQYF.

This clone has just a few counts. J is TRBJ1-5 and V is TRBV4-1; D might be TRBD1 (6 bases). Looked up from germline, CDR1 is MGHRA and CDR2 is YSYEKL. The CDR3 is 15 amino acids. Trimming removed 4 bases from V and 3 bases from J, with 13 bases in between. In DNA, the CDR3 is TGCGCCAGCAGCCGGGACACTATCCCCAATCAGCCCCAGCATTTT. Protein sequence: CASSRDTIPNQPQHF.

J is TRBJ2-2 and V is TRBV12-3 or TRBV12-4; D may be TRBD1 (6 bases). CDR3 size: 14 residues. Trimming stripped 4 bases from V and 4 bases from J, with 10 bases between. The CDR3 DNA reads TGTGCCAGCAGTTCCCACAGGGTCACCGGGGAGCTGTTTTTT. The encoded protein is CASSSHRVTGELFF.

This chain links TRBV5-1 with TRBJ2-1, with D perhaps TRBD2 (6 bases). The CDR3 has 15 residues. Germline CDR1 is SGHRS and CDR2 is YFSETQ. V was trimmed by 6 bases and J by 1 base, leaving 14 bases between them. CDR3 sequence reads: CASKLGLASYNEQFF. CDR3 DNA: TGCGCCAGCAAACTGGGGCTAGCGTCCTACAATGAGCAGTTCTTC.